These 6 T cell receptor beta chains originate from one sample sequenced in a study of response to subunit inactivated influenza vaccine. Each CDR3 protein gets one entry after TCRdb re-called the RT-PCR reads with MiXCR. The profile covers hundreds of thousands of distinct CDR3 sequences, with roughly 12% appearing a single time and about 10% taken by the ten largest. Sequenced here: PBMCs from blood, sampled on the day of vaccination. Receptor source: a man in his fifties who received an inactivated influenza vaccine.

The chain employs TRBV4-3 and TRBJ1-1, with D perhaps TRBD1 (6 bases). The CDR3 is made up of 15 amino acids. Germline V lookup: CDR1 LGHNA, CDR2 YSLEER. V lost 0 bases and J lost 0, with 8 bases in between. CDR3 in amino acids: CASSQDYRVNTEAFF. The CDR3 DNA follows: TGCGCCAGCAGCCAAGACTACAGGGTGAACACTGAAGCTTTCTTT.

On this clonotype: One end of the junction does not line up with germline, which may come from a read error. The chain recombines TRBV12-3 or TRBV12-4 with TRBJ2-1, with TRBD2 identical over 7 bases. The CDR3 is 15 residues long. The CDR3 nucleotides are TGTGCCAGCAGTTCTCGGACTAGGTTCTCCAATGAGCAGTCCTTC. It specifies CASSSRTRFSNEQSF.

This clonotype has ten or more counts. The rearrangement uses TRBV20-1 and TRBJ2-3, with 12 positions matching TRBD2. The germline V gene encodes CDR1 DFQATT and CDR2 SNEGSKA (reference sequence). This CDR3 contains 14 residues. Trimming took 8 bases from V and 4 from J; bases not matched to a gene: 7. CDR3 residues: CSPLAGGYPDTQYF. The CDR3 DNA sequence: TGCAGTCCACTAGCGGGAGGATATCCAGATACGCAGTATTTT.

A few counts support this clonotype. The V and J genes are TRBV5-8 and TRBJ2-1, with D unresolved. Germline assignment: CDR1 SGHTS and CDR2 YDEGEE. The CDR3 is 17 residues long. V dropped 3 bases and J dropped 2 bases, with 18 bases sitting between them. For the CDR3, the DNA is TGTGCCAGCAGCTGGGGTAGTAGGGCCGAAGCCTACAATGAGCAGTTCTTC. Amino acid sequence: CASSWGSRAEAYNEQFF.

The V and J genes are TRBV6-1 and TRBJ2-3, with a tentative D call TRBD1 (6 bases). The germline gives CDR1 MNHNS, CDR2 SASEGT. This CDR3 is built from 14 residues. The ends were cut back, 7 bases at V and 3 bases at J, with 14 bases in the middle. CDR3: CASTQRGGTDTQYF. The CDR3 DNA follows: TGTGCCAGCACCCAACGAGGGGGAACAGATACGCAGTATTTT.

The rearrangement links TRBV13 to TRBJ2-2, with D unresolved. The CDR3 is 14 residues long. Germline V lookup: CDR1 PRHDT, CDR2 FYEKMQ (reference sequence). V was pared by 4 bases and J by 6 bases, with 12 bases between. DNA of the CDR3: TGTGCCAGCAGCTCCACTTTCGAGGCCGGGGAGCTGTTTTTT. This translates into CASSSTFEAGELFF.